This record covers a single T cell receptor beta chain. The antigen remains undetermined. Germline-derived CDR1 and CDR2 are SGHNT and YENEEA. The V segment lost 5 bases and the J segment 7 bases; nucleotides outside the gene matches: 14. The CDR3 is 16 amino acids. This sample was included in a study of Ad26.COV2.S vaccination and SARS-CoV-2 variants. Points from the study as a whole: Substantial breadth was reported for post-vaccination spike-specific CD8+ and CD4+ T cells.

The assay was immunoSEQ multiplex PCR, and TCRdb's table has in-frame clones only and misses some. The data contain approximately 400,000 clones, 85% of them seen just once; the ten biggest clones take up roughly 3.1%. The treatment: 15 to 20 received Ad26.COV2.S at low or high dose, single or two shots; about 5 received placebo; per-sample allocation not given. It was on day 63 after the first vaccine or placebo injection that samples were taken. This TCR was recovered from a person between 18 and 65 years old who received the Ad26.COV2.S COVID-19 vaccine or a placebo. The gene calls are TRBV11-3 and TRBJ2-1, with 7 positions matching TRBD2. The sequencing used peripheral blood, collected in a trial of Ad26.COV2.S vaccine versus placebo. The CDR3 region has the DNA TGTGCCAGCAGCCCCTCGATGGGCGGGAGTACGAATGAGCAGTTCTTC. This sequence encodes CASSPSMGGSTNEQFF.